This T cell receptor beta chain was sequenced during a study of T cell responses to AZD1222 COVID-19 vaccine. CDR1 is ENHRY and CDR2 is SYGVKD in the germline V gene. The CDR3 has 14 amino acids. Unmatched junction bases numbered 11, after V lost 10 bases and J lost 4 bases. Sequenced by immunoSEQ multiplex PCR; TCRdb stores in-frame clones only, minus some. The sample shows 150,000 to 180,000 clones, about 86% of them seen only once. The sequence came from an adult in good health. The sequencing used peripheral blood, collected on day 0 of MenACWY control vaccination. This chain links TRBV10-3 with TRBJ2-3; 7 bases line up with TRBD2. CDR3 in amino acids: CATKAGEGSDTQYF. The CDR3, as DNA: TGTGCCACCAAGGCGGGAGAGGGGTCAGATACGCAGTATTTT.